This T cell receptor beta chain was identified in a study of T cells expressing NK-cell markers. Germline V lookup: CDR1 GTSNPN, CDR2 SVGIG (reference sequence). The CDR3 runs 15 residues. TCRdb re-called the 5' RACE reads; every CDR3 protein appears as one record, without DNA. The listing contains some 500,000 distinct CDR3 sequences. This chain joins TRBV30 and TRBJ1-5; TCRdb's D call, TRBD1, is unchecked because there is no DNA. Sequencing was performed on blood T cells: a sorted CD56 or NKG2C T cell subset, CD4+ or CD8+ T cells, or bulk PBMC T cells (not recorded which). The sequence derives from a woman between 50 and 59 years old in good health. CDR3 protein: CAWSAPEVGLMPQHF.